A selection of T cell receptor beta chains follows, all from one sample in a study of PD-L1 blockade in urothelial cancer. Method: immunoSEQ multiplex PCR; TCRdb's copy keeps in-frame clones and lacks some. The sample consists of around 92,000 clones, roughly nine tenths of them appearing once. The sequencing here drew on PBMCs, taken around atezolizumab (anti-PD-L1) treatment. The receptors come from a woman aged 80 or over with urothelial cancer. The CDR3 runs from the conserved cysteine through the conserved F or W. A D gene is named only where the DNA matches it firmly. Size is omitted from some rows. Given values are once, few, many or a class for expanded clones.

abundance	d_gene	v_gene	j_gene	CDR3nt	CDR3aa
.	.	TRBV2	TRBJ2-7	TGTGCCAGCAGCCCTAGCGTAGTAAACGAGCAGTACTTC	CASSPSVVNEQYF
once	TRBD1	TRBV11-2	TRBJ2-3	TGTGCCAGCAGCTTTACAGGGGGCGCAGTAAAGACAGATACGCAGTATTTT	CASSFTGGAVKTDTQYF
.	TRBD2	TRBV5-1	TRBJ2-1	TGCGCCAGCGCCAGGGGACTAGCGGGATTTAATGAGCAGTTCTTC	CASARGLAGFNEQFF
.	.	TRBV6-6	TRBJ1-3	TGTGCCAGCAGTGTCCCCGGACTTGGAAACACCATATATTTT	CASSVPGLGNTIYF
.	.	TRBV30	TRBJ2-5	TGTGCCTGGAGTCAGGGTACCGGTGAGACCCAGTACTTC	CAWSQGTGETQYF
.	.	TRBV28	TRBJ1-1	TGTGCCAGCAGCCTCTCACAGGGGAACACTGAAGCTTTCTTT	CASSLSQGNTEAFF
.	TRBD1	TRBV19	TRBJ1-1	TGTGCCAGTAGTAACAGGGGGCGAACTGAAGCTTTCTTT	CASSNRGRTEAFF
.	.	TRBV11-2	TRBJ2-2	TGTGCCAGCAGCTTAGTCGTGACTAGCACCGGGGAGCTGTTTTTT	CASSLVVTSTGELFF
.	.	TRBV4-2	TRBJ2-1	TGTGCCAGCAGCCAAGAGGGGGGTATCGTGAATGAGCAGTTCTTC	CASSQEGGIVNEQFF
.	TRBD1	TRBV5-1	TRBJ2-5	TGCGCCAGCAGCTTGGCCGGGACAGGGGCCTCGGAGACCCAGTACTTC	CASSLAGTGASETQYF
once	TRBD1	TRBV10-2	TRBJ1-1	TGCGCCAGCAGTGACCCCGGGACAGGCAACACTGAAGCTTTCTTT	CASSDPGTGNTEAFF
.	.	TRBV6-1	TRBJ2-1	TGTGCCAGCAGCGCCCTGTCCGGGATCTACAATGAGCAGTTCTTC	CASSALSGIYNEQFF
.	TRBD2	TRBV27	TRBJ2-7	TGTGCCAGCAGCGTAACCGGGACTAGCTCGGCCGAGCAGTACTTC	CASSVTGTSSAEQYF
.	TRBD1	TRBV10-2	TRBJ2-7	TGCGCCAGCCGGGGGATAGGACAGGGGAAATACGAGCAGTACTTC	CASRGIGQGKYEQYF
once	.	TRBV9	TRBJ1-4	TGTGCCAGCAGCGTAGGGGGGGGGAAACTGTTTTTT	CASSVGGGKLFF
.	TRBD1	TRBV5-1	TRBJ2-3	TGCGCCAGCAGCCCGGGACAGGGTGGAGATACGCAGTATTTT	CASSPGQGGDTQYF
.	TRBD1	TRBV5-1	TRBJ2-5	TGCGCCAGCAGCGAGGGACAGGGACGCGAGACCCAGTACTTC	CASSEGQGRETQYF
.	TRBD2	TRBV4-2	TRBJ2-1	TGTGCCAGCAGCCAAGTTCGGCTAGCGGGAGTTGAGCAGTTCTTC	CASSQVRLAGVEQFF
.	TRBD2	TRBV10-1	TRBJ2-7	TGCGCCAGCAGCAAAGGGACTAGCGGGAGCCCCTACGAGCAGTACTTC	CASSKGTSGSPYEQYF
.	.	TRBV2	TRBJ2-5	TGTGCCAGCAGTGTGTGGAGAGGGAGAGAGACCCAGTACTTC	CASSVWRGRETQYF
.	.	TRBV2	TRBJ2-3	TGTGCCAGCTACGGACTCCGCAAAGATACGCAGTATTTT	CASYGLRKDTQYF
.	TRBD2	TRBV5-4	TRBJ2-7	TGTGCCAGCAGCTTAAGCTTAGGGAGGGCCGTTGACGAGCAGTACTTC	CASSLSLGRAVDEQYF
.	TRBD2	TRBV5-1	TRBJ2-3	TGCGCCAGCAGCTTTAGCGGGGCAAGCACAGATACGCAGTATTTT	CASSFSGASTDTQYF
.	.	TRBV5-1	TRBJ1-1	TGCGCCAGCAGCTTGTCTTCTACTAGCGGATCCACTGAAGCTTTCTTT	CASSLSSTSGSTEAFF
.	.	TRBV28	TRBJ1-2	TGTGCCAGCACTCCCCCCAACAGGCCGAACTATGGCTACACCTTC	CASTPPNRPNYGYTF
.	.	TRBV11-2	TRBJ2-3	TGTGCCAGCGGCGGGATCGGGGACGGGACAGATACGCAGTATTTT	CASGGIGDGTDTQYF
.	TRBD1	TRBV5-4	TRBJ2-3	TGTGCCAGCAGCTTGGATTCAGGGGGCAACACAGATACGCAGTATTTT	CASSLDSGGNTDTQYF
.	.	TRBV19	TRBJ1-5	TGTGCCAGTAGTATAGAGTGGGCTCAGCCCCAGCATTTT	CASSIEWAQPQHF
.	.	TRBV7-2	TRBJ2-7	TGTGCCAGCAGCTTAGGGAGGCTCTCCTACGAGCAGTACTTC	CASSLGRLSYEQYF
once	TRBD1	TRBV5-4	TRBJ2-6	TGTGCCAGCACCCGGACAGGCATGACCTCTGGGGCCAACGTCCTGACTTTC	CASTRTGMTSGANVLTF
.	.	TRBV10-2	TRBJ1-2	TGCGCCAGCAGCGAACCGGGAACAAGCTATGGCTACACCTTC	CASSEPGTSYGYTF
.	.	TRBV5-4	TRBJ2-7	TGTGCCAGCAGCTTGGCCGGACTTATCTCCTACGAGCAGTACTTC	CASSLAGLISYEQYF
.	.	TRBV9	TRBJ1-5	TGTGCCAGCAGCGTAGGAGTAGGCAATCAGCCCCAGCATTTT	CASSVGVGNQPQHF
.	TRBD1	TRBV28	TRBJ2-7	TGTGCCAGCAGTTCCCTAGGGGGACAGGGGGCGAGGGAGCAGTACTTC	CASSSLGGQGAREQYF
.	TRBD1	TRBV28	TRBJ1-1	TGTGCCAGCAGTTCCTTGACAGGGGCCGACGTGGCTGAAGCTTTCTTT	CASSSLTGADVAEAFF
.	TRBD1	TRBV2	TRBJ1-2	TGTGCCAGCAGTGAAAGGAGGACAGGGCAAGGCTACACCTTC	CASSERRTGQGYTF
once	.	TRBV6-1	TRBJ2-2	TGTGCCAGCAAGGGGGACACATACACCGGGGAGCTGTTTTTT	CASKGDTYTGELFF
.	.	TRBV2	TRBJ2-7	TGTGCCAGCTTCCATGGCATGGGGGCTTTGGAGCAGTACTTC	CASFHGMGALEQYF
.	TRBD1	TRBV5-4	TRBJ1-1	TGTGCCAGCAGCAGACAGGGCCGGGATGAAGCTTTCTTT	CASSRQGRDEAFF
.	.	TRBV5-1	TRBJ1-1	TGCGCCAGCAGCTTGGCCGGGAACACTGAAGCTTTCTTT	CASSLAGNTEAFF
few	.	TRBV25-1	TRBJ1-5	TGTGCCAGCAGTGTTGGGGGGGACCGTCAGCCCCAGCATTTT	CASSVGGDRQPQHF
.	TRBD2	TRBV27	TRBJ2-7	TGTGCCAGCAGTTCGTTCACTAGCGGGAGGGACGGGGAGCAGTACTTC	CASSSFTSGRDGEQYF
once	.	TRBV2	TRBJ2-1	TGTGCCAGCAGTGTTTTTAGGGAGAATGAGCAGTTCTTC	CASSVFRENEQFF
.	.	TRBV2	TRBJ2-5	TGTGCCAGCAGTGCGGGATTTCAAGAGACCCAGTACTTC	CASSAGFQETQYF
.	TRBD1	TRBV19	TRBJ1-2	TGTGCCAGTACCCCGGGACAGGGAGATGGCTACACCTTC	CASTPGQGDGYTF
.	.	TRBV28	TRBJ1-2	TGTGCCAGCAGTTCGCAGGGAAGAAGAAGCTATGGCTACACCTTC	CASSSQGRRSYGYTF
.	TRBD1	TRBV7-9	TRBJ1-5	TGTGCCAGCAGCGTTACCGGGACAGGGAACCAGCATTTT	CASSVTGTGNQHF
.	.	TRBV9	TRBJ1-3	TGTGCCAGCAGCGTAGAGGGGAGGGAGCGCTCTGGAAACACCATATATTTT	CASSVEGRERSGNTIYF
.	.	TRBV28	TRBJ1-2	TGTGCCAGCACCCCCCGGGGGGAGCCTAACTATGGCTACACCTTC	CASTPRGEPNYGYTF
.	.	TRBV5-1	TRBJ2-5	TGCGCCAGCAGCTTGGAGGCCAGCGTTTCCCAGTACTTC	CASSLEASVSQYF
.	TRBD2	TRBV6-5	TRBJ2-7	TGTGCCAGCAGTCTCGGCGGGGGGCCCTGGGACGAGCAGTACTTC	CASSLGGGPWDEQYF
.	.	TRBV18	TRBJ2-1	TGTGCCAGCTCGCAACAGGGCTCCTACAATGAGCAGTTCTTC	CASSQQGSYNEQFF
.	.	TRBV7-9	TRBJ2-7	TGTGCCAGCAGCTTAGGCCACCCCCGGACAGACTCCTACGAGCAGTACTTC	CASSLGHPRTDSYEQYF
once	.	TRBV5-1	TRBJ2-7	TGCGCCAGCAGCGACTTTTACGAGCAGTACTTC	CASSDFYEQYF
once	.	TRBV5-1	TRBJ2-7	TGCGCCAGCAGCTCCCCGGGATCCTACGAGCAGTACTTC	CASSSPGSYEQYF
.	.	TRBV18	TRBJ1-5	TGTGCCAGCTCACCTAAAGAGGATCAGCCCCAGCATTTT	CASSPKEDQPQHF
.	.	TRBV10-3	TRBJ2-7	TGTGCCATCTGGCCGGGACTTCTCTCGGGGGAGTACGAGCAGTACTTC	CAIWPGLLSGEYEQYF
.	TRBD2	TRBV27	TRBJ2-2	TGTGCCAGCGGACTAGCGGGAATGAAGACCGGGGAGCTGTTTTTT	CASGLAGMKTGELFF